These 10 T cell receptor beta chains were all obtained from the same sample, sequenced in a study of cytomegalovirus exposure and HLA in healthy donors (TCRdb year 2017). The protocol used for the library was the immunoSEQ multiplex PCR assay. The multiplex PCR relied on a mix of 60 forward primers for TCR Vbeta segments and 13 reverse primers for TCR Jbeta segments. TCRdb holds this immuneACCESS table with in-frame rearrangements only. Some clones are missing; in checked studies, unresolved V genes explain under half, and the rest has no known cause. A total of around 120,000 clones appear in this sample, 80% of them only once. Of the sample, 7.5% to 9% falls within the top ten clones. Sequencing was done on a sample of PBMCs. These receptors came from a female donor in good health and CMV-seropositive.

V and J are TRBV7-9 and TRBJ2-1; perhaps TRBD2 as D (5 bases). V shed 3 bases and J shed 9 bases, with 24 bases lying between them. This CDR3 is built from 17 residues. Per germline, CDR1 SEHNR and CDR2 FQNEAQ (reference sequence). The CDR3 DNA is TGTGCCAGCAGCTTTATCCCGTCTCTTATCGCGGGCGCTGAGCAGTTCTTC. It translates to CASSFIPSLIAGAEQFF.

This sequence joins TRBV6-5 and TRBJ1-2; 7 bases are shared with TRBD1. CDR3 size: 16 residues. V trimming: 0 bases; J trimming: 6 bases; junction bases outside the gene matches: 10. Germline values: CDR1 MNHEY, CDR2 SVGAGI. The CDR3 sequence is CASSYSTGRLGDGYTF. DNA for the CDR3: TGTGCCAGCAGTTACTCGACAGGGAGGCTAGGGGATGGCTACACCTTC.

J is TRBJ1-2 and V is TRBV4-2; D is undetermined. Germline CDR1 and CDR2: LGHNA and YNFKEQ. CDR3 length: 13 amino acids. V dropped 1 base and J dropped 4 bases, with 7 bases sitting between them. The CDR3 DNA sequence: TGTGCCAGCAGCCAAGCTCCGGGCTATGGCTACACCTTC. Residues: CASSQAPGYGYTF.

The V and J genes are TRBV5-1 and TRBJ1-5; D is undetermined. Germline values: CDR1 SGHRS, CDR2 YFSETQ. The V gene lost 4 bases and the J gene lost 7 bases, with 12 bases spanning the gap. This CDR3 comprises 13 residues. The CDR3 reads CASSLWTGQPQHF. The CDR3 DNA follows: TGCGCCAGCAGCCTATGGACGGGACAGCCCCAGCATTTT.

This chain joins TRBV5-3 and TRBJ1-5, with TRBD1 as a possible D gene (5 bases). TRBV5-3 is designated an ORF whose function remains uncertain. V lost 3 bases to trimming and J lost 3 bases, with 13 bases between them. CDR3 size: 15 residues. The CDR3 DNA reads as TGTGCCAGAAGCTCGGGAGTAGGGGTCAATCAGCCCCAGCATTTT. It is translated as CARSSGVGVNQPQHF.

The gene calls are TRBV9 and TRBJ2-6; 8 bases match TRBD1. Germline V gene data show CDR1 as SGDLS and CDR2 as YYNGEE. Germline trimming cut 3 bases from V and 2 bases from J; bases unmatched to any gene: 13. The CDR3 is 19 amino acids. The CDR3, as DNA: TGTGCCAGCAGCGACAACCGACAGGGGCGGGATACTGGGGCCAACGTCCTGACTTTC. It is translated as CASSDNRQGRDTGANVLTF.

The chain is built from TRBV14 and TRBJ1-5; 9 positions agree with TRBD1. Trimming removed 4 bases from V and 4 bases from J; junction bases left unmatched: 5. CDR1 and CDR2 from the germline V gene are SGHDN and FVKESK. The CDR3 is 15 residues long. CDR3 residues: CASSPTGGRNQPQHF. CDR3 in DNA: TGTGCCAGCAGCCCGACAGGGGGTCGGAATCAGCCCCAGCATTTT.

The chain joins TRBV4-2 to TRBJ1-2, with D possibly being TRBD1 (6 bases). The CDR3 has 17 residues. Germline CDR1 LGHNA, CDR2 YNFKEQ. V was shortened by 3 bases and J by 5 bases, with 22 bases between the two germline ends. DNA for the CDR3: TGTGCCAGCAGCCAGGCCGCGTCGTCACAGGGAACTTATGGCTACACCTTC. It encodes CASSQAASSQGTYGYTF.

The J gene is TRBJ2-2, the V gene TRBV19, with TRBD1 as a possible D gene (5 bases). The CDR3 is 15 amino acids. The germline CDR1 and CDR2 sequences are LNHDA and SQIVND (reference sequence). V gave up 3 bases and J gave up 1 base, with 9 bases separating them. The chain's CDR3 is CASSIDTGNTGELFF. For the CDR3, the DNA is TGTGCCAGTAGTATCGATACAGGGAACACCGGGGAGCTGTTTTTT.

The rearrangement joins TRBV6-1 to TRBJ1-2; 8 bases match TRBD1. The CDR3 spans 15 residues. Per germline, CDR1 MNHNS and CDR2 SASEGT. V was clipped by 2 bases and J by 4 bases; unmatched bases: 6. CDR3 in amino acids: CASSETQGVIYGYTF. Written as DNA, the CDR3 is TGTGCCAGCAGTGAAACACAGGGGGTTATCTATGGCTACACCTTC.